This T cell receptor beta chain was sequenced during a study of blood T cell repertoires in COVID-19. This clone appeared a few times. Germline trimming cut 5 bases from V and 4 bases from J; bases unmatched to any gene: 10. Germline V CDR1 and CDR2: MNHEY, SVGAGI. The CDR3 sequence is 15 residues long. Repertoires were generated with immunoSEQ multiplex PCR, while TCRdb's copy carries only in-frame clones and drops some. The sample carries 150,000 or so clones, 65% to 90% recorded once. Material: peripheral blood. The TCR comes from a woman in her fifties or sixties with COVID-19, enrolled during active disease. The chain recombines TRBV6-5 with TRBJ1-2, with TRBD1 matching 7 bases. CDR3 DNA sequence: TGTGCCAGCAGTCTCCGGGAGGGGGCTATCTATGGCTACACCTTC. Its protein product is CASSLREGAIYGYTF.